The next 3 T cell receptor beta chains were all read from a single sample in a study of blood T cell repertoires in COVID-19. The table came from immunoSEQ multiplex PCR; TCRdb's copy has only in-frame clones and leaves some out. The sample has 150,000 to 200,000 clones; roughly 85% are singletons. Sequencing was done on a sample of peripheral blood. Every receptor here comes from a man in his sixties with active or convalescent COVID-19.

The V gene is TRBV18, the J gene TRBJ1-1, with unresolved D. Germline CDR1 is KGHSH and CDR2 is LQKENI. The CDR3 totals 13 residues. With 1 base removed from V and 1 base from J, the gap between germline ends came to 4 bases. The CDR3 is CASSPLSNTEAFF. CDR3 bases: TGTGCCAGCTCACCACTATCGAACACTGAAGCTTTCTTT.

CDR3 bases: TGTGCCAGCAGTGAACGTGGCAGTTCTTTTAGCAATCAGCCCCAGCATTTT. Its protein product is CASSERGSSFSNQPQHF. This chain links TRBV2 with TRBJ1-5; D remains unclear. Germline CDR1 reads SNHLY; CDR2 reads FYNNEI. The V end was cut by 2 bases, the J end by 0 bases, with 14 bases between. The CDR3 has 17 amino acids. Looking up the rest from reference TRBV2 and TRBJ1-5 gives the full variable domain: EPEVTQTPSHQVTQMGQEVILRCVPISNHLYFYWYRQILGQKVEFLVSFYNNEISEKSEIFDDQFSVERPDGSNFTLKIRSTKLEDSAMYFCASSERGSSFSNQPQHFGDGTRLSIL.

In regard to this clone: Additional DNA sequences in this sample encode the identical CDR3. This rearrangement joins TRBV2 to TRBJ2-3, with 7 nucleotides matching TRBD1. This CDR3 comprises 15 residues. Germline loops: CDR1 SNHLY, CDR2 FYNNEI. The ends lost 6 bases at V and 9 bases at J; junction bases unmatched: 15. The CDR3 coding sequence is TGTGCCAGCAGGCCCTCAGGGGGAACTAGACTGACGCAGTATTTT. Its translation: CASRPSGGTRLTQYF.